This record concerns one TCR beta chain sequence. Using a J-beta primer mix together with a sample-barcoded 5' primer, a second PCR was run for about 6 to 11 cycles. TCRdb passed the 5' RACE reads through MiXCR, listing each CDR3 protein once. The sample holds some 1.4 million distinct CDR3 sequences, roughly 40% seen once. The data were obtained in a study of blood T cells in healthy people across ages. The CDR3 is 14 amino acids. V was cut by 0 bases and J by 4 bases, with 10 bases left in between. Germline CDR1 reads SGHKS; CDR2 reads YYEKEE (reference sequence). The TCR sequence derives from a woman aged 18-29 years in good health. The genes are TRBV5-5 and TRBJ1-1; the D gene is possibly TRBD1 (5 bases). The specimen sequenced was blood. DNA for the CDR3: TGTGCCAGCAGCTTGGGTAGGGGCACCACTGAAGCTTTCTTT. Translating gives CASSLGRGTTEAFF.